The present T cell receptor beta chain was sequenced within a study of T cell responses to AZD1222 COVID-19 vaccine. V lost 0 bases to trimming and J lost 6 bases, with 7 bases between them. There are 12 residues in the CDR3. Germline V gives CDR1 SGHRS, CDR2 YFSETQ. Produced via immunoSEQ multiplex PCR; TCRdb's table is partial and in-frame only. Altogether around 140,000 clones are present, over 80% being singletons, with the ten largest covering 3.5% to 4%. The TCR was taken from an adult who received the AZD1222 COVID-19 vaccine. This chain uses TRBV5-1 with TRBJ2-7, with D unclear. Here the sequenced sample was peripheral blood, taken 28 days after the second AZD1222 dose. This CDR3 is CASSLVGAEQYF. CDR3 in DNA: TGCGCCAGCAGCTTGGTGGGCGCCGAGCAGTACTTC.